The present entry profiles one TCR beta chain with its context. The antigen is not known. Looked up from germline, CDR1 is SQVTM and CDR2 is ANQGSEA. The CDR3 extends over 12 amino acids. Trimming took 6 bases from V and 9 from J; bases not matched to a gene: 7. Semi-nested PCR with Nested Universal Primer A followed constant-region reverse priming of full-length variable regions. MiXCR, run by TCRdb on the 5' RACE reads, gives a single entry per CDR3 protein. The top ten hold roughly 2% of the sample, which has 62,000 or so distinct CDR3 sequences, just under 30% seen once. Regarding the study as a whole: Whole repertoires were not studied in the larger cohort, only one V-J beta rearrangement.

Sequencing was performed on tumor-infiltrating naive CD4+ T cells sorted from the breast tumor. Documented subset: naive CD4+ T cells, CD4+CD45RA+CD25-. The TCR sequence derives from a female donor with breast cancer. This sequence joins TRBV29-1 and TRBJ2-1, with 8 positions matching TRBD2. The CDR3 nucleotides are TGCAGCGTCGAAACTAGCGGAAGTGAGCAGTTCTTC. This encodes CSVETSGSEQFF.